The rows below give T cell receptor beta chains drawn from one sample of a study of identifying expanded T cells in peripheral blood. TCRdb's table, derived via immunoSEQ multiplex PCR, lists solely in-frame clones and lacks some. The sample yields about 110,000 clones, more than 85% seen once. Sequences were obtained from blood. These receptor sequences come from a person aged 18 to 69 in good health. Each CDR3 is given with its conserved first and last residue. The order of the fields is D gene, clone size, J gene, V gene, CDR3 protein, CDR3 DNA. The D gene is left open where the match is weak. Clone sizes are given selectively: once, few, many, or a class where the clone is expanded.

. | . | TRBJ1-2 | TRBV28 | CASSYRDGYTF | TGTGCCAGCAGCTACAGGGATGGCTACACCTTC
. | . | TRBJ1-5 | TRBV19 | CASTSNVYRVRSNQPQHF | TGTGCCAGTACCTCGAACGTTTACAGGGTTAGAAGCAATCAGCCCCAGCATTTT
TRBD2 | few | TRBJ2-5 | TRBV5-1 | CASSLPSGGLEETQYF | TGCGCCAGCAGCTTGCCTAGCGGGGGGTTAGAAGAGACCCAGTACTTC
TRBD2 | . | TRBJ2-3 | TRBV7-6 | CASSLAGTSGGFTDTQYF | TGTGCCAGCAGCTTGGCCGGGACTAGCGGGGGCTTCACAGATACGCAGTATTTT
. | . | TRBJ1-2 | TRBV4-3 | CASSPRPGSSLSGYTF | TGCGCCAGCAGCCCCCGTCCGGGGAGTTCACTATCTGGCTACACCTTC
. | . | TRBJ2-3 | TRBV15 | CATSSREDTQYF | TGTGCCACCAGCAGTCGAGAAGATACGCAGTATTTT
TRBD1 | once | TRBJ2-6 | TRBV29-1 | CSVAGQASGANVLTF | TGCAGCGTTGCAGGACAGGCCTCTGGGGCCAACGTCCTGACTTTC
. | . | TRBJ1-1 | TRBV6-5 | CASNIGKNTEAFF | TGTGCCAGCAATATAGGGAAGAACACTGAAGCTTTCTTT
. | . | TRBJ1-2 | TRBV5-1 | CASSLATDNYGYTF | TGCGCCAGCAGCTTAGCGACGGACAACTATGGCTACACCTTC
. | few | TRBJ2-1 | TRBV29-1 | CSVCCPGSYNEQFF | TGCAGCGTTTGCTGCCCCGGCTCCTACAATGAGCAGTTCTTC
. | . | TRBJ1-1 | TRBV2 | CASSFTGAEAFF | TGTGCCAGCAGTTTTACGGGGGCTGAAGCTTTCTTT
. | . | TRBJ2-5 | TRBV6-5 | CASSGPQGYQETQYF | TGTGCCAGCAGTGGCCCTCAGGGGTACCAAGAGACCCAGTACTTC
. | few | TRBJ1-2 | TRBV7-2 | CASSLGDYLYGYTF | TGTGCCAGCAGCTTAGGGGACTACCTCTATGGCTACACCTTC
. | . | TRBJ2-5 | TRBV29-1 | CSVEALRRGPETQYF | TGCAGCGTTGAAGCCCTACGGAGGGGCCCCGAGACCCAGTACTTC
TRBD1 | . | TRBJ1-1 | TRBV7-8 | CASSPRLTGANTEAFF | TGTGCCAGCAGCCCGAGGCTGACAGGGGCAAACACTGAAGCTTTCTTT
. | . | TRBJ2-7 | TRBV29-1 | CSVGTERPYEQYF | TGCAGCGTTGGGACAGAGCGACCTTACGAGCAGTACTTC
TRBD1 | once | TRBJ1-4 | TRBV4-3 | CASSQEARGQNEKLFF | TGCGCCAGCAGCCAAGAAGCCAGGGGGCAAAATGAAAAACTGTTTTTT
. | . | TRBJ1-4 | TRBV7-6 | CASSPRVTNEKLFF | TGTGCCAGCAGCCCTAGGGTCACTAATGAAAAACTGTTTTTT
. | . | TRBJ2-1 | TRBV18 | CASALLEGRGEQFF | TGTGCCAGCGCCCTGTTGGAGGGGAGAGGGGAGCAGTTCTTC
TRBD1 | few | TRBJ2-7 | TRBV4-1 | CASSQGPGQGVSYEQYF | TGCGCCAGCAGCCAGGGACCGGGACAGGGGGTTTCCTACGAGCAGTACTTC
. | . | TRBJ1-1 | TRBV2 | CASIRGAQGTEAFF | TGTGCCAGCATTCGGGGGGCCCAAGGGACTGAAGCTTTCTTT
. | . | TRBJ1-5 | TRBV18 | CASSPASGSVFPQPQHF | TGTGCCAGCTCACCAGCGTCGGGGTCAGTATTCCCCCAGCCCCAGCATTTT
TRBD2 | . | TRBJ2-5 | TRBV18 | CASSLWTSLESGETQYF | TGTGCCAGCTCATTATGGACTAGCCTCGAGTCGGGGGAGACCCAGTACTTC
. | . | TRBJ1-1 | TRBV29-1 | CSVALWQGEAFF | TGCAGCGTTGCTTTATGGCAGGGTGAAGCTTTCTTT
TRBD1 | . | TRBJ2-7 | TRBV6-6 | CASSYWGQGSSYEQYF | TGTGCCAGCAGTTACTGGGGACAGGGGTCTTCCTACGAGCAGTACTTC
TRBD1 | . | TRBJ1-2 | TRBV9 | CASTTGADYGYTF | TGTGCCAGTACGACAGGGGCGGACTATGGCTACACCTTC
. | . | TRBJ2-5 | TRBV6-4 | CASSDTQGPIQETQYF | TGTGCCAGCAGTGACACACAGGGCCCGATTCAAGAGACCCAGTACTTC
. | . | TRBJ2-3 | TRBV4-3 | CASSQSPATSTDTQYF | TGCGCCAGCAGCCAAAGCCCGGCCACTAGCACAGATACGCAGTATTTT
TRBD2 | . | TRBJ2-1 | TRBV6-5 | CASSSSGGNFNEQFF | TGTGCCAGCAGTTCCAGCGGGGGGAACTTCAATGAGCAGTTCTTC